This TCR beta chain comes out of a study of T cells in Graves' hyperthyroidism and ophthalmopathy. In this sample, this clonotype turned up many times. Its antigen is as yet unknown. The CDR3 regions of TCR beta were amplified from RNA transcripts. TCR CDR3 underwent first-round RT-PCR with the HTBI primer set. TCRdb redid the calling of the multiplex PCR reads with MiXCR, one entry per CDR3 protein. The table records fewer than 750,000 distinct CDR3 sequences, roughly 14% of them present only once. General observations from the study: Researchers found most expanded thyroid clonotypes above 0.001 in blood as well.

It was around 10 ml of fresh peripheral blood that supplied the PBMCs. The CDR3 spans 12 residues. Germline CDR1 reads MDHEN; CDR2 reads SYDVKM. The germline V and J ends were trimmed by 6 bases and 7 bases, with 12 bases remaining between them. V and J are TRBV28 and TRBJ1-1, with D maybe TRBD1 (5 bases). The sequenced material came from blood. This receptor was identified in a woman aged 40 to 50 with Graves' ophthalmopathy. CDR3 bases: TGTGCCAGCAGCCCTCGACAGCTTGAAGCTTTCTTT. Its protein product is CASSPRQLEAFF. Combining the CDR3 with reference TRBV28 and TRBJ1-1 gives the whole variable domain DVKVTQSSRYLVKRTGEKVFLECVQDMDHENMFWYRQDPGLGLRLIYFSYDVKMKEKGDIPEGYSVSREKKERFSLILESASTNQTSMYLCASSPRQLEAFFGQGTRLTVV.